The 25 T cell receptor beta chains given below trace back to one sample, sequenced in a study of OX40 agonist ivuxolimab in advanced cancers. Clones were read by immunoSEQ multiplex PCR, and TCRdb kept only the in-frame ones, dropping some. The sample holds under 70,000 clones, around 83% seen once. Sequencing was performed on CD4+ or CD8+ T cells sorted from blood, taken in a trial of the OX40 agonist ivuxolimab. The receptor source for this set is an adult with an advanced solid tumor such as melanoma, head and neck, liver or kidney cancer.

This rearrangement joins TRBV27 to TRBJ1-4; 9 nucleotides match TRBD1. Germline-derived CDR1 and CDR2 are MNHEY and SMNVEV (reference sequence). CDR3 length equals 15 residues. Trimming cost V 5 bases and J 7 bases; bases outside gene matches: 8. The CDR3, as DNA: TGTGCCAGCAGTACGCGGACAGGGGTTGGTGAAAAACTGTTTTTT. This gives the protein CASSTRTGVGEKLFF.

The genes are TRBV21-1 and TRBJ2-1; the table assigns TRBD2, which was not confirmed against the DNA. TRBV21-1 is a documented pseudogene. The CDR3 length is 14 residues. As DNA, the CDR3 is TGTGCCAGCAGCACCGGGACTAGCCCCAATGAGCAGTTCTTC. This encodes CASSTGTSPNEQFF.

The chain is built from TRBV28 and TRBJ1-5; tentatively, D is TRBD1 (6 bases). Between the trimmed V and J ends, which lost 2 bases and 11 bases, there was a span of 16 bases. The germline CDR1 and CDR2 sequences are MDHEN and SYDVKM. This CDR3 contains 14 residues. The chain's CDR3 is CASSLPRGIGAQHF. The DNA for the CDR3 is TGTGCCAGCAGTTTACCGAGGGGGATAGGAGCCCAGCATTTT.

This rearrangement joins TRBV7-2 to TRBJ2-5; 11 positions match TRBD2. CDR1 SGHTA and CDR2 FQGNSA come from the germline V gene. The CDR3 runs 14 residues. V lost 7 bases, J lost 5 bases, and 6 bases stayed unmatched. Here the CDR3 DNA reads TGTGCCAGCAACCCGGGACTAGCGGTGGAGACCCAGTACTTC. Translated: CASNPGLAVETQYF.

This clone appeared once. The chain links TRBV25-1 to TRBJ1-5; D is unclear. Germline loops: CDR1 MGHDK, CDR2 SYGVNS. This CDR3 has 15 amino acids. The ends were cut back, 5 bases at V and 2 bases at J, with 13 bases in the middle. CDR3 bases: TGTGCCAGCAGTCCTCGGGAGGCCCGCAATCAGCCCCAGCATTTT. Protein sequence: CASSPREARNQPQHF.

The chain employs TRBV28 and TRBJ1-1; the match to TRBD1 covers 7 bases. CDR1 and CDR2 (germline): MDHEN, SYDVKM. The CDR3 consists of 16 residues. After removal of 1 base from V and 4 bases from J, the junction contained 9 bases not matched to a gene. CDR3 coding DNA: TGTGCCAGCAGTTTATTGGGAGGGGGCATGCGCACTGAAGCTTTCTTT. The encoded protein is CASSLLGGGMRTEAFF.

This chain joins TRBV4-1 and TRBJ2-2; 11 bases align to TRBD1. Germline CDR1 reads MGHRA; CDR2 reads YSYEKL. The length of the CDR3 is 17 residues. The ends lost 6 bases at V and 5 bases at J; junction bases unmatched: 11. CDR3 protein: CASSSPGQGVGTGELFF. The DNA for the CDR3 is TGCGCCAGCAGTTCTCCGGGACAGGGGGTTGGAACCGGGGAGCTGTTTTTT.

The rearrangement links TRBV7-9 to TRBJ2-3; TRBD1 or TRBD2 may be the D gene (5 bases each). The CDR3 runs 14 residues. Trimming removed 3 bases at V and 5 bases at J, with 12 bases between. CDR1 and CDR2 from the germline V gene are SEHNR and FQNEAQ (reference sequence). This CDR3 is CASSLAGAGDTQYF. CDR3 in DNA: TGTGCCAGCAGCTTGGCCGGGGCGGGAGATACGCAGTATTTT.

The gene calls are TRBV7-2 and TRBJ2-3; D is unresolved. The V end lost 1 base, the J end lost 4 bases, and 6 bases lay between the germline ends. The CDR3 length is 13 residues. The V gene's germline CDR1 is SGHTA and CDR2 FQGNSA. In DNA, the CDR3 is TGTGCCAGCAGCTTAGACCGGGCAGATACGCAGTATTTT. This encodes CASSLDRADTQYF.

The chain recombines TRBV30 with TRBJ1-1; D is unresolved. Trimming cost V 5 bases and J 1 base, with 14 bases left between them. CDR3 length: 14 amino acids. Germline CDR1 and CDR2: GTSNPN and SVGIG (reference sequence). The CDR3 protein is CAWAERDKNTEAFF. The DNA for the CDR3 is TGTGCCTGGGCCGAAAGAGATAAGAACACTGAAGCTTTCTTT.

The chain uses TRBV7-9 and TRBJ1-3; D gene ambiguous. V dropped 4 bases and J dropped 4 bases, with 2 bases sitting between them. Germline V gene lookup returns CDR1 SEHNR and CDR2 FQNEAQ (reference sequence). The CDR3 runs to 11 residues. CDR3 loop: CASSSGNTIYF. The CDR3 nucleotides are TGTGCCAGCAGCTCCGGAAACACCATATATTTT.

The chain has TRBV10-3 and TRBJ1-1, with D maybe TRBD1 (6 bases). CDR3 length equals 13 residues. The V gene lost 5 bases and the J gene lost 0 bases, with 7 bases spanning the gap. In germline, CDR1 is ENHRY, CDR2 SYGVKD. Written as DNA, the CDR3 is TGTGCCATCAGTCAGGGGATGAACACTGAAGCTTTCTTT. Residues: CAISQGMNTEAFF.

Comments on this clone: The sample has other DNA sequences that encode this CDR3 too. The V and J genes are TRBV4-3 and TRBJ2-5, with TRBD2 matching 7 bases. The CDR3 length is 14 residues. V shed 0 bases and J 4 bases; nucleotides not matched to a gene: 2. CDR1 is LGHNA, CDR2 YSLEER, per germline. Here the CDR3 reads CASSQDRGGETQYF. The CDR3 bases are TGCGCCAGCAGCCAAGATCGCGGGGGAGAGACCCAGTACTTC.

V is TRBV5-1 and J is TRBJ2-1, with TRBD2 matching over 11 bases. Losses at the gene ends were 2 bases for V and 0 bases for J; bases not matched to a gene: 1. This CDR3 has 16 residues. Germline CDR1 SGHRS, CDR2 YFSETQ. The chain's CDR3 is CASSLLAGDSYNEQFF. CDR3 nucleotides: TGCGCCAGCAGCTTACTAGCGGGGGACTCCTACAATGAGCAGTTCTTC. Variable domain in full (rest from reference TRBV5-1 and TRBJ2-1): KAGVTQTPRYLIKTRGQQVTLSCSPISGHRSVSWYQQTPGQGLQFLFEYFSETQRNKGNFPGRFSGRQFSNSRSEMNVSTLELGDSALYLCASSLLAGDSYNEQFFGPGTRLTVL.

The chain is built from TRBV2 and TRBJ2-7; D remains ambiguous. V dropped 1 base and J dropped 0 bases, with 7 bases sitting between them. The CDR3 consists of 14 residues. The V gene's germline CDR1 is SNHLY and CDR2 FYNNEI. CDR3 nucleotides: TGTGCCAGCAGTGAAGGTCCCAGCTCCTACGAGCAGTACTTC. Its translation is CASSEGPSSYEQYF. Together with reference TRBV2 and TRBJ2-7, the CDR3 gives the full variable domain: EPEVTQTPSHQVTQMGQEVILRCVPISNHLYFYWYRQILGQKVEFLVSFYNNEISEKSEIFDDQFSVERPDGSNFTLKIRSTKLEDSAMYFCASSEGPSSYEQYFGPGTRLTVT.

Worth noting for this clone: Compared with germline, one end of the junction differs, possibly owing to a read error. The V gene is TRBV5-4, the J gene TRBJ2-7; 8 bases line up with TRBD1. Germline CDR1 is SGHNT and CDR2 is YYREEE (reference sequence). The CDR3 is 14 residues long. The CDR3 loop is CASSPGTGNYEQYF. DNA for the CDR3: TGCGCCAGCAGCCCCGGGACAGGCAACTACGAGCAGTACTTC. Drawing the rest from reference TRBV5-4 and TRBJ2-7, the complete variable domain is ETGVTQSPTHLIKTRGQQVTLRCSSQSGHNTVSWYQQALGQGPQFIFQYYREEENGRGNFPPRFSGLQFPNYSSELNVNALELDDSALYLCASSPGTGNYEQYFGPGTRLTVT.

In DNA form, the CDR3 reads TGTGCCTGGAGTAGTGAAGGTTTTGTGGGAGGCGCCTACGAGCAGTACTTC. Amino acids: CAWSSEGFVGGAYEQYF. The J gene is TRBJ2-7, the V gene TRBV30, with D tentatively TRBD2 (6 bases). CDR3 length equals 17 residues. Germline values: CDR1 GTSNPN, CDR2 SVGIG (reference sequence). V was pared by 2 bases and J by 2 bases, with 22 bases between.

The V gene is TRBV20-1, the J gene TRBJ1-2, with D unclear. V lost 4 bases and J 5 bases, leaving 5 bases between the germline ends. This CDR3 contains 10 residues. Per the germline V gene, CDR1 is DFQATT and CDR2 is SNEGSKA (reference sequence). The CDR3 reads CSAIEYGYTF. As DNA, the CDR3 is TGCAGTGCTATAGAGTATGGCTACACCTTC.

The chain is built from TRBV7-2 and TRBJ1-2, with 7 bases lining up with TRBD1. Germline V gene lookup returns CDR1 SGHTA and CDR2 FQGNSA. V was pared by 6 bases and J by 6 bases, with 7 bases of the junction left unmatched. The CDR3 is 13 residues long. CDR3 loop: CASSSTGSDGYTF. CDR3 sequence (DNA): TGTGCCAGCAGTTCGACAGGGTCCGATGGCTACACCTTC.

The chain links TRBV4-3 to TRBJ1-2; 8 nucleotides agree with TRBD1. The germline gives CDR1 LGHNA, CDR2 YSLEER. With 4 bases clipped from V and 8 bases from J, the junction kept 9 bases outside the gene matches. The CDR3 has 14 amino acids. The CDR3 nucleotides are TGCGCCAGCAGCCTCCTAGGACAGGGTAGGGGCTACACCTTC. It translates to CASSLLGQGRGYTF.

A single count supports this clone. This chain uses TRBV7-2 with TRBJ2-5, with no clear D. Germline values: CDR1 SGHTA, CDR2 FQGNSA. The ends were cut back, 0 bases at V and 11 bases at J, with 13 bases in the middle. CDR3 size: 13 residues. The CDR3 reads CASSLAQLDRQYF. DNA of the CDR3: TGTGCCAGCAGCTTAGCGCAGCTAGACCGGCAGTACTTC.

The chain links TRBV7-8 to TRBJ2-5; maybe TRBD2 (7 bases). The CDR3 is 13 residues long. From germline, CDR1 is SGHVS and CDR2 FQNEAQ. With 6 bases removed from V and 5 bases from J, the gap between germline ends came to 13 bases. CDR3 amino acids: CASRPGGLETQYF. CDR3 DNA sequence: TGTGCCAGCAGACCCGGGGGGCTGGAGACCCAGTACTTC.

V and J are TRBV7-9 and TRBJ1-1; 8 bases match TRBD1. Trimming cost V 1 base and J 5 bases; bases outside gene matches: 6. The CDR3 is 15 amino acids. The germline gives CDR1 SEHNR, CDR2 FQNEAQ (reference sequence). This CDR3 reads CASSLGFRGLTEAFF. The CDR3 DNA reads TGTGCCAGCAGCTTAGGATTCAGGGGGCTGACTGAAGCTTTCTTT.

The CDR3, as DNA: TGCGCCAGCAGCGAGGACCCGGGACAGGGGAGCTATGGCTACACCTTC. It is translated as CASSEDPGQGSYGYTF. The rearrangement uses TRBV5-1 and TRBJ1-2, with 10 bases matching TRBD1. J was trimmed by 4 bases and V by 4 bases; bases with no gene match: 10. Germline loops: CDR1 SGHRS, CDR2 YFSETQ. The CDR3 has 16 amino acids.

V is TRBV6-5 and J is TRBJ1-3; the D is unclear. Germline CDR1 MNHEY, CDR2 SVGAGI. This CDR3 region has 15 residues. Trimming removed 2 bases from V and 0 bases from J, with 8 bases in between. CDR3 DNA sequence: TGTGCCAGCAGTTACACAAGGAGCTCTGGAAACACCATATATTTT. The encoded protein is CASSYTRSSGNTIYF.